This TCR beta chain was identified in a study of T-cell memory formation after mild COVID-19. Study-wide background: Largely, the TCR clusters proved donor specific. Study-wide results and limits: For contracting clones, CD4+ ones sat mainly in CM and EM, CD8+ in EMRA.

Using constant-segment primers, 5'RACE produced TCR alpha and TCR beta cDNA libraries carrying sample barcodes and UMIs. Using its own MiXCR run on the 5' RACE reads, TCRdb lists one record per CDR3 protein. The table lists 300,000 to 400,000 distinct CDR3 sequences, approximately 15% of them singletons. This clonotype was counted a few times. Its antigen remains unknown. This clonotype originated in a man aged 18 to 35 who had mild COVID-19 (a few samples of this study predate the infection). Cell type and time point are not known. Sequenced input: PBMCs or a T cell subset sorted from them (not recorded which).

The CDR3 DNA is TGCAGCGTTGCCCGGGATTACCGCGGGGATGAGCAGTTCTTC. Its translation: CSVARDYRGDEQFF. V gene TRBV29-1 combines with J gene TRBJ2-1, with D possibly matching TRBD2 (6 bases). CDR3 length: 14 amino acids. The germline gives CDR1 SQVTM, CDR2 ANQGSEA. The ends were cut back, 4 bases at V and 8 bases at J, with 18 bases in the middle.